The TCR beta chain under discussion was sequenced for a study of shared clonotypes between healthy human individuals. Broader study findings: Four donors shared 4.5% to 6.5% of their naive CD4 clonotypes.

Germline assignment: CDR1 MNHEY and CDR2 SMNVEV (reference sequence). The CDR3 extends over 14 amino acids. V was shortened by 5 bases and J by 6 bases, with 15 bases between the two germline ends. A word on this clone: The antigen is not known.

TCRdb's table, derived via immunoSEQ multiplex PCR, lists solely in-frame clones and lacks some. The repertoire holds about a million clones, with around four fifths as singletons. V is TRBV27 and J is TRBJ2-3; D is possibly TRBD1 or TRBD2 (6 bases each). Sample: memory CD4+ T cells sorted from blood. Regarding subset: CD45RA-negative fraction. The clonotype originates from a man between 18 and 29 years old in good health. The CDR3 here is CASSTPTGRDTQYF. In nucleotides, the CDR3 is TGTGCCAGCAGTACCCCAACAGGGAGGGATACGCAGTATTTT.